Shown below are 5 T cell receptor beta chains from a single sample sequenced in a study of T cell responses to AZD1222 COVID-19 vaccine. The table came from immunoSEQ multiplex PCR; TCRdb's copy has only in-frame clones and leaves some out. The data hold under 70,000 clones, with approximately 89% observed a single time. The sample in question was peripheral blood, obtained on day 0 of AZD1222 vaccination. Receptors were obtained from an adult in good health.

The rearrangement joins TRBV10-3 to TRBJ2-1, with TRBD2 identical over 7 bases. With 4 bases clipped from V and 5 bases from J, the junction kept 5 bases outside the gene matches. This CDR3 region has 14 residues. Germline CDR1 is ENHRY and CDR2 is SYGVKD. In DNA form, the CDR3 reads TGTGCCATCAGTGGGGGGGACTACAACAATGAGCAGTTCTTC. This sequence encodes CAISGGDYNNEQFF.

The rearrangement uses TRBV7-2 and TRBJ1-1; D gene ambiguous. The V and J ends lost 0 bases and 1 base respectively, with 6 bases between them. Germline V CDR1 and CDR2: SGHTA, FQGNSA. The CDR3 is made up of 14 amino acids. CDR3 amino acids: CASSLASWNTEAFF. The DNA for the CDR3 is TGTGCCAGCAGCTTAGCGAGCTGGAACACTGAAGCTTTCTTT.

To note about this clone: At the DNA level, this CDR3 is encoded by other sequences in the same sample as well. This chain joins TRBV6-1 and TRBJ2-7; tentatively, D is TRBD1 (6 bases). There are 13 residues in the CDR3. Trimming left V 3 bases short and J 6 bases short, with 12 bases between. Per germline, CDR1 MNHNS and CDR2 SASEGT. CDR3 nucleotide sequence: TGTGCCAGCAGTGAGAGGCAGGGGACCGAGCAGTACTTC. This translates into CASSERQGTEQYF.

The chain employs TRBV18 and TRBJ2-1; 9 bases fit TRBD1. The CDR3 sequence is 16 residues long. CDR1 KGHSH and CDR2 LQKENI come from the germline V gene. Unmatched junction bases numbered 11, after V lost 3 bases and J lost 8 bases. CDR3 nucleotide sequence: TGTGCCAGCTCACCGTCCGGGACAGGGAGTTGGTATGAGCAGTTCTTC. As protein: CASSPSGTGSWYEQFF.

This chain links TRBV6-5 with TRBJ1-2; D not certain. CDR1 and CDR2 (germline): MNHEY, SVGAGI. This CDR3 contains 13 residues. V lost 6 bases to trimming and J lost 2 bases, with 10 bases between them. The CDR3 protein is CASSLTVNYGYTF. The CDR3 bases are TGTGCCAGCAGCCTAACAGTAAACTATGGCTACACCTTC.